This T cell receptor beta chain was profiled in a study of blood T cell repertoires in COVID-19. Study overall: Samples representing acute and convalescent COVID-19 were sourced from the United States, Italy and Spain. PBMCs, B-cell-depleted T cells, or T cells were the source of the cDNA or gDNA that made up the material.

As handled by the study authors: Using reference gene primer amplification, nucleated cell counts were estimated. This table comes from immunoSEQ multiplex PCR, and its TCRdb copy is limited to in-frame clones, with some not included. V, J and clone size are taken as reported in that table, and D and trimming were inferred from the DNA itself. The data hold around 330,000 clones, with approximately 90% observed a single time. CDR1 and CDR2 from the germline V gene are SGHTA and FQGNSA. The V and J ends lost 0 bases and 8 bases respectively, with 16 bases between them. CDR3 size: 15 residues. Sequences were obtained from peripheral blood. The chain combines TRBV7-2 with TRBJ1-2, with D hard to call. The receptor's source is a woman in her 50s with active or convalescent COVID-19. CDR3 in DNA: TGTGCCAGCAGCTTAGCGGGGAGGAGTGAAAAGGGCTACACCTTC. It codes for CASSLAGRSEKGYTF.